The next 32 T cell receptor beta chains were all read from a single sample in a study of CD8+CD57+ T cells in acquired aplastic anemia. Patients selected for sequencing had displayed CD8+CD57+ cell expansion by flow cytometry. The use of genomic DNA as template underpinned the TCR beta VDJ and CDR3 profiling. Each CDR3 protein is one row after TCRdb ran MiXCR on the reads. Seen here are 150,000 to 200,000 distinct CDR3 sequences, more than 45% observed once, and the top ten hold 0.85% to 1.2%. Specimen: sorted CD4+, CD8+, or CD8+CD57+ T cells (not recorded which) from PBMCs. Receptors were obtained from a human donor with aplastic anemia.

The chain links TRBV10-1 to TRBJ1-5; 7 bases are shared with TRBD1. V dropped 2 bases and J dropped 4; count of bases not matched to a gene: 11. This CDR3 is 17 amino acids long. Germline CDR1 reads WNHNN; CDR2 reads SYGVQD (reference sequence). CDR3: CASSETHRTGENQPQHF. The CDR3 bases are TGCGCCAGCAGTGAGACCCATCGGACAGGCGAGAATCAGCCCCAGCATTTT.

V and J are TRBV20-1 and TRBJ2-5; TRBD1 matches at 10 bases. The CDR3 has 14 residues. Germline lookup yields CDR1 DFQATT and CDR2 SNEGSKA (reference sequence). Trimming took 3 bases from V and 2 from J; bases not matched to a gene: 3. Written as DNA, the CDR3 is TGCAGTGCTAGCCGGGACAGGGGACAAGAGACCCAGTACTTC. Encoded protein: CSASRDRGQETQYF.

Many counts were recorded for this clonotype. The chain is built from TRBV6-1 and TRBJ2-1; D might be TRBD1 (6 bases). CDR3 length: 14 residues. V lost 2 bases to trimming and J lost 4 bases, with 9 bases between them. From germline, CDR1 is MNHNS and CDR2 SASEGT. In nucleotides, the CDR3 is TGTGCCAGCAGTGAACAGGGGTGGTACAATGAGCAGTTCTTC. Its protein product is CASSEQGWYNEQFF.

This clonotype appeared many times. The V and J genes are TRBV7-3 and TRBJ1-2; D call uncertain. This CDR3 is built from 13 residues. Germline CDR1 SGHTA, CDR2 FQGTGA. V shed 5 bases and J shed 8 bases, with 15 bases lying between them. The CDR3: CASSPGMLGGYTF. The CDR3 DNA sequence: TGTGCCAGCAGCCCGGGGATGTTAGGGGGCTACACCTTC.

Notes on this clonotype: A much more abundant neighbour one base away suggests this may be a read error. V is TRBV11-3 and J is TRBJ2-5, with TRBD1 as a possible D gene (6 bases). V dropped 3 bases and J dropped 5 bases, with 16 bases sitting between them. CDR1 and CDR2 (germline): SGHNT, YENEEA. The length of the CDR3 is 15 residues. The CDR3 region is CASSFITGIRETQYF. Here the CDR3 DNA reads TGTGCCAGCAGCTTCATCACAGGGATTCGGGAGACCCAGTACTTC.

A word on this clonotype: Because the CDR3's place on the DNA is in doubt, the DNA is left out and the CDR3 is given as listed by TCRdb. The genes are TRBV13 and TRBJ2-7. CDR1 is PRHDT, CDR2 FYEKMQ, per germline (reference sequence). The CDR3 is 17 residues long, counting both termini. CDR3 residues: CASSFYICSASPYEQYF.

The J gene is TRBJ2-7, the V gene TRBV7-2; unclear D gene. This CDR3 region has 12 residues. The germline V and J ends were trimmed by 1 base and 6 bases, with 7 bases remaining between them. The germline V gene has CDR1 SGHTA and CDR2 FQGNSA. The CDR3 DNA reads TGTGCCAGCAGCTTAGATCTGGGCGAGCAGTACTTC. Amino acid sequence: CASSLDLGEQYF.

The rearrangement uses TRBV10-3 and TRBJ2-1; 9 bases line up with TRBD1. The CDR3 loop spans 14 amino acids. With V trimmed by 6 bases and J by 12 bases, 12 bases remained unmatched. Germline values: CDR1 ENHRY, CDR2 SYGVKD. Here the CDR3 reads CAIRADRGTDTQFF. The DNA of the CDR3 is TGTGCCATCAGGGCGGACAGGGGCACAGATACGCAGTTCTTC.

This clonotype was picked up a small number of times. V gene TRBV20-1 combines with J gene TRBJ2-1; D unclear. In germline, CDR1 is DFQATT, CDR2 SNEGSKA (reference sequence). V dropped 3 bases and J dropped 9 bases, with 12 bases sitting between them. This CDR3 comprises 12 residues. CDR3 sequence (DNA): TGCAGTGCTAGTCTGGGTAACGGTGAGCAGTTCTTC. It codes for CSASLGNGEQFF.

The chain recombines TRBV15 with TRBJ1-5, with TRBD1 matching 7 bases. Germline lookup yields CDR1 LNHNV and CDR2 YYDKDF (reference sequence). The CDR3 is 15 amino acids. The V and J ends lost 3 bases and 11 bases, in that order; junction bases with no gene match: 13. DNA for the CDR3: TGTGCCACCAGCAGGGACAGGTCGGCTTCTGGGTCCCAGCATTTT. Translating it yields CATSRDRSASGSQHF.

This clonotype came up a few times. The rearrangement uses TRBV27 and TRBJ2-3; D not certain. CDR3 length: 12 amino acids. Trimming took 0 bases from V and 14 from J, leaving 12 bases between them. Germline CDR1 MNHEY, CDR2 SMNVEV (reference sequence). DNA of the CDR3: TGTGCCAGCAGTTTATCGGGCCAAAACTGGTATTTT. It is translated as CASSLSGQNWYF.

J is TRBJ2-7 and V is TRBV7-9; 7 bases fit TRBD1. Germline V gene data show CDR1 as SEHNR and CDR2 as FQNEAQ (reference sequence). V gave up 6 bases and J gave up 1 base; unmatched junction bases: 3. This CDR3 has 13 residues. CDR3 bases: TGTGCCAGCAGACTGGGACAGTCCTACGAGCAGTACTTC. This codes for CASRLGQSYEQYF.

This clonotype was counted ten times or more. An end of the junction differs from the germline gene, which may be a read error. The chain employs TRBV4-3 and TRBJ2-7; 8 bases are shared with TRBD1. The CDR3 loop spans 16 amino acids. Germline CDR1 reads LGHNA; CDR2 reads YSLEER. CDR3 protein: CASSQITRGPTYEQYF. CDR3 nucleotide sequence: TGTGCCAGCAGCCAAATAACCAGGGGGCCAACCTACGAGCAGTACTTC.

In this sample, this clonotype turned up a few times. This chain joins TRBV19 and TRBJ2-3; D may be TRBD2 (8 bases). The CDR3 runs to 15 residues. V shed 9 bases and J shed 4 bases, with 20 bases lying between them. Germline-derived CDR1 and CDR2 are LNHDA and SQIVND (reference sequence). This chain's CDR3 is CASTKGGGRSDTQYF. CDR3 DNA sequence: TGTGCCAGCACCAAAGGGGGCGGGAGGTCAGATACGCAGTATTTT.

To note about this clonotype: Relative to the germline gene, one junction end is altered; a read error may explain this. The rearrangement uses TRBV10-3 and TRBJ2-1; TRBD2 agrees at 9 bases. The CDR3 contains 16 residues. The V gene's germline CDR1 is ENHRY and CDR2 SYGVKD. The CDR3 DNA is TGTGCCATCAGTGAGAGTGGCGGGGGGGCCTACAATGAGCGGTTCTTC. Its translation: CAISESGGGAYNERFF.

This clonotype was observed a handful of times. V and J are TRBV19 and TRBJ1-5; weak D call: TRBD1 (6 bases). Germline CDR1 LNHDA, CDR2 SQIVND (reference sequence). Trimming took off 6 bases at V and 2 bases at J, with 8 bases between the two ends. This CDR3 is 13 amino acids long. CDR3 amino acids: CASRTGGNQPQHF. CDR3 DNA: TGTGCCAGTAGGACAGGAGGCAATCAGCCCCAGCATTTT.

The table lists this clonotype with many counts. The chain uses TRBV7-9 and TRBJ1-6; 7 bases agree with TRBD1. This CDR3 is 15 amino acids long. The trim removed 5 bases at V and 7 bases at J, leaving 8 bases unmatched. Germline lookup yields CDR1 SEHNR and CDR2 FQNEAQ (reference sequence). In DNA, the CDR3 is TGTGCCAGCAGCCCAAGGGAGGGACAGAATTCACCCCTCCACTTT. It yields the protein CASSPREGQNSPLHF.

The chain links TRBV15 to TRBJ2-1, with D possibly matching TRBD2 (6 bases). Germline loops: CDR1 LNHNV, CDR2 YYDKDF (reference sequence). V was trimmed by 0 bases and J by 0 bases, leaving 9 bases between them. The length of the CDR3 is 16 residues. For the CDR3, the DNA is TGTGCCACCAGCAGAGAAGACGGGAGCTCCTACAATGAGCAGTTCTTC. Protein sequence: CATSREDGSSYNEQFF.

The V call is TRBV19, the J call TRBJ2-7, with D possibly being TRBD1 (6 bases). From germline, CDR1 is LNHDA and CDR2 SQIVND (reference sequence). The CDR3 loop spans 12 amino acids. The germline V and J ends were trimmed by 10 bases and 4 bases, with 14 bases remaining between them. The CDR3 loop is CATTGSLYEQYF. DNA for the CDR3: TGTGCCACCACAGGGTCGCTGTACGAGCAGTACTTC.

The CDR3 protein is CASSVRSGPGELFF. In nucleotides, the CDR3 is TGTGCCAGCAGTGTTCGATCAGGCCCCGGGGAGCTGTTTTTT. The genes are TRBV2 and TRBJ2-2; D remains unclear. The CDR3 length is 14 residues. The V end lost 4 bases, the J end lost 6 bases, and 12 bases lay between the germline ends. Germline loops: CDR1 SNHLY, CDR2 FYNNEI. Combining the CDR3 with reference TRBV2 and TRBJ2-2 gives the whole variable domain EPEVTQTPSHQVTQMGQEVILRCVPISNHLYFYWYRQILGQKVEFLVSFYNNEISEKSEIFDDQFSVERPDGSNFTLKIRSTKLEDSAMYFCASSVRSGPGELFFGEGSRLTVL.

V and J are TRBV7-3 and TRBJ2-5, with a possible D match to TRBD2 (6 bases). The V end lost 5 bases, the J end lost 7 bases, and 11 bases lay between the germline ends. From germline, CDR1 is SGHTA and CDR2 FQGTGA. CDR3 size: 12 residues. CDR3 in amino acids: CASSAGSGTQYF. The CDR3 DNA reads TGTGCCAGCAGCGCGGGGTCGGGGACCCAGTACTTC. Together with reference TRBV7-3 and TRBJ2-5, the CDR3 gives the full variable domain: GAGVSQTPSNKVTEKGKYVELRCDPISGHTALYWYRQSLGQGPEFLIYFQGTGAADDSGLPNDRFFAVRPEGSVSTLKIQRTERGDSAVYLCASSAGSGTQYFGPGTRLLVL.

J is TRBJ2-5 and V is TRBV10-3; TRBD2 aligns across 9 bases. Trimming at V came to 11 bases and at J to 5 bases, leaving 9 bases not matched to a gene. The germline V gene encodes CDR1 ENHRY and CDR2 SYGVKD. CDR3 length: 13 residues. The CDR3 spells CAVGTSSFETQYF. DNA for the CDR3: TGTGCCGTCGGGACTAGCTCGTTTGAGACCCAGTACTTC.

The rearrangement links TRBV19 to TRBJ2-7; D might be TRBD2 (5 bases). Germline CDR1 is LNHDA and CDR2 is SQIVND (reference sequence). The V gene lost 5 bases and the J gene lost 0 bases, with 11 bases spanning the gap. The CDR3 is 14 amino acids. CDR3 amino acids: CASSLTGSSYEQYF. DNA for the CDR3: TGTGCCAGTAGTTTAACGGGGAGCTCCTACGAGCAGTACTTC. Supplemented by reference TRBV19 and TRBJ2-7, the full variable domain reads DGGITQSPKYLFRKEGQNVTLSCEQNLNHDAMYWYRQDPGQGLRLIYYSQIVNDFQKGDIAEGYSVSREKKESFPLTVTSAQKNPTAFYLCASSLTGSSYEQYFGPGTRLTVT.

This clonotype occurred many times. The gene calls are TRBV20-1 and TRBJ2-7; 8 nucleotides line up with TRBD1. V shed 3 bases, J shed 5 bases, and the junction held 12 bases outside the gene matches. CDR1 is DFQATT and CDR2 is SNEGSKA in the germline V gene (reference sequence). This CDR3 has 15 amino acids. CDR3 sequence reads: CSASLTGQGKNEQYF. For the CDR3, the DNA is TGCAGTGCTAGCCTAACCGGACAGGGTAAGAACGAGCAGTACTTC.

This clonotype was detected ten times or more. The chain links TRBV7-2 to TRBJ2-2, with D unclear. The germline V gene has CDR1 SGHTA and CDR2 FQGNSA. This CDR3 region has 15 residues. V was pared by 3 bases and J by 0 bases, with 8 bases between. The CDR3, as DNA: TGTGCCAGCAGCTTCAGCTACGCGAACACCGGGGAGCTGTTTTTT. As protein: CASSFSYANTGELFF.

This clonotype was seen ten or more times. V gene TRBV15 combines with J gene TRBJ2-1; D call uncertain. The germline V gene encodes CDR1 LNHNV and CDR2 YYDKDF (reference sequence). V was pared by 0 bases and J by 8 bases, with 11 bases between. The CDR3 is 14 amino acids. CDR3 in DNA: TGTGCCACCAGCAGAGAGGCCAAAAGAGATGAGCAGTTCTTC. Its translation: CATSREAKRDEQFF.

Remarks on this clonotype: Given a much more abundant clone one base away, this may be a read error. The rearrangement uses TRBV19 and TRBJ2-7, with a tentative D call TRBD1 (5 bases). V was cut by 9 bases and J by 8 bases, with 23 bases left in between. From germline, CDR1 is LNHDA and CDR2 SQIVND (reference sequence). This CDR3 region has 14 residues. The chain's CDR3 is CASSPLARENKQYF. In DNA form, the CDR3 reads TGTGCCAGCTCACCTTTAGCCAGGGAAAACAAGCAGTACTTC.

Here the CDR3 DNA reads TGTGCCAGCAGCGGGGGGGGGCTCTCCTACAATGAGCAGTTCTTC. It specifies CASSGGGLSYNEQFF. This chain uses TRBV5-4 with TRBJ2-1; possible D gene TRBD2, 7 bases. V was pared by 4 bases and J by 0 bases, with 11 bases between. This CDR3 spans 15 amino acids. Germline-derived CDR1 and CDR2 are SGHNT and YYREEE (reference sequence).

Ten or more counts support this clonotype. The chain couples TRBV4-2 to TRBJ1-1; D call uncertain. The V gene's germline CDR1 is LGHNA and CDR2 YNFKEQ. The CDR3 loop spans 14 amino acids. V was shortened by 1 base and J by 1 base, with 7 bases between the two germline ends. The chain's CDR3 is CASSQGLGNTEAFF. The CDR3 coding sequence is TGTGCCAGCAGCCAAGGGTTGGGGAACACTGAAGCTTTCTTT.

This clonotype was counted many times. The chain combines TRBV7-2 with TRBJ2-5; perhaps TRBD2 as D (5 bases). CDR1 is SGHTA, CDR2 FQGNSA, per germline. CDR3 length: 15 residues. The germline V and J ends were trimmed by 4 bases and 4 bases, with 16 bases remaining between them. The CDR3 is CASSSDPGSLETQYF. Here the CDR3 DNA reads TGTGCCAGCAGCTCGGACCCGGGGTCCTTAGAGACCCAGTACTTC.

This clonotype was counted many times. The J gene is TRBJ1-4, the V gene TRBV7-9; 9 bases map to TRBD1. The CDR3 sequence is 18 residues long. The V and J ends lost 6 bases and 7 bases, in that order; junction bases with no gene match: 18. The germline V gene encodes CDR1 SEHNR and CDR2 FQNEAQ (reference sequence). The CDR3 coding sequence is TGTGCCAGCAGACCCAGCTTTAACACAGGGGGCGCGAGTGAAAAACTGTTTTTT. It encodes CASRPSFNTGGASEKLFF.

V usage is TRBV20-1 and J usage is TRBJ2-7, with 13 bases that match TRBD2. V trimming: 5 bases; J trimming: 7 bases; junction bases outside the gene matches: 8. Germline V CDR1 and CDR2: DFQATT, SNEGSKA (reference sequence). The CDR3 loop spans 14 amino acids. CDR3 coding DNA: TGCAGTGCTTCCATGACTAGCGGGGGGTATGAGCAGTACTTC. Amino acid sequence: CSASMTSGGYEQYF.